Shown below are 3 T cell receptor beta chains from a single sample sequenced in a study of control samples from healthy donors and cancer patients. This table comes from immunoSEQ multiplex PCR, and its TCRdb copy is limited to in-frame clones, with some not included. The table includes some 150,000 clones, around 93% detected once. Sequencing was done on a sample of blood. Receptors were obtained from a woman aged 60 to 75 in good health.

The J gene is TRBJ2-3, the V gene TRBV27, with 7 positions matching TRBD1. Per the germline V gene, CDR1 is MNHEY and CDR2 is SMNVEV (reference sequence). The CDR3 loop spans 15 amino acids. Trimming removed 0 bases from V and 3 bases from J; junction bases left unmatched: 3. CDR3 residues: CASSLSTGHTDTQYF. The CDR3, as DNA: TGTGCCAGCAGTTTATCGACAGGGCATACAGATACGCAGTATTTT.

CDR3 DNA: TGTGCCAGCAGCTTGGGACAGCCAGCTAACTATGGCTACACCTTC. Residues: CASSLGQPANYGYTF. The chain has TRBV7-6 and TRBJ1-2, with 7 bases lining up with TRBD1. V was pared by 3 bases and J by 0 bases, with 4 bases of the junction left unmatched. The CDR3 contains 15 residues. The germline V gene encodes CDR1 SGHVS and CDR2 FNYEAQ.

This clone was recorded once. The chain recombines TRBV6-5 with TRBJ2-5; the D is unclear. Deletions cut 5 bases from V and 3 bases from J, with 10 bases between. CDR1 is MNHEY and CDR2 is SVGAGI in the germline V gene. The CDR3 has 13 residues. CDR3 nucleotide sequence: TGTGCCAGCAGTAAGACATTGAAAGAGACCCAGTACTTC. This codes for CASSKTLKETQYF.